These T cell receptor beta chains were read from a single sample in a study of vaccination effects on CD4 cells after COVID-19. Generated by immunoSEQ multiplex PCR, the TCRdb table keeps only in-frame clones and is missing some. The repertoire holds 75,000 to 100,000 clones, with roughly 80% as singletons. Which antigens these TCRs recognize remains unknown. The source was CD4+ T cells from PBMCs cultured with HCoV-OC43 spike peptides, collected after COVID-19 vaccination. The receptors come from a human donor who received a COVID-19 vaccine. The CDR3 runs from the conserved cysteine through the conserved F or W. A D gene is named only where the DNA matches it firmly.

V: TRBV9
J: TRBJ2-5
D: .
CDR3: CASSPHEGLGETQYF

V: TRBV3-1/TRBV3-2
J: TRBJ2-3
D: .
CDR3: CASSSGTGADTQYF

V: TRBV29-1
J: TRBJ1-1
D: .
CDR3: CSVDFTFF

V: TRBV6-5
J: TRBJ2-1
D: .
CDR3: CASTSRDGTYNEQFF

V: TRBV5-1
J: TRBJ2-4
D: .
CDR3: CASSPWAGLSKGNIQYF

V: TRBV11-3
J: TRBJ2-1
D: TRBD2
CDR3: CASSVTSGGAGEQFF

V: TRBV24-1
J: TRBJ2-2
D: TRBD1
CDR3: CATSETGDTGELFF

V: TRBV18
J: TRBJ1-5
D: .
CDR3: CASSLGRAGQPQHF

V: TRBV6-4
J: TRBJ2-3
D: .
CDR3: CASSDSNSAATQYF

V: TRBV6-1
J: TRBJ2-5
D: .
CDR3: CASSEDRGWSRETQYF

V: TRBV3-1/TRBV3-2
J: TRBJ2-5
D: .
CDR3: CASSQGARWETQYF

V: TRBV30
J: TRBJ2-1
D: .
CDR3: CAWRPSEVYNEQFF

V: TRBV18
J: TRBJ2-3
D: .
CDR3: CASSPGTSTDTQYF

V: TRBV5-4
J: TRBJ2-5
D: TRBD2
CDR3: CASSKGGGVIKETQYF

V: TRBV4-2
J: TRBJ2-1
D: TRBD2
CDR3: CASSQVARGDYNEQFF

V: TRBV10-1
J: TRBJ2-2
D: TRBD1
CDR3: CASTMGQGGTGELFF

V: TRBV6-2/TRBV6-3
J: TRBJ1-4
D: .
CDR3: CASSRDTATNEKLFF

V: TRBV6-6
J: TRBJ1-1
D: TRBD1
CDR3: CASTTGSVAFF

V: TRBV4-1
J: TRBJ2-2
D: .
CDR3: CASSPSGWGELFF

V: TRBV10-3
J: TRBJ1-2
D: .
CDR3: CAISEGFNYGYTF

V: TRBV18
J: TRBJ1-1
D: .
CDR3: CASSPQGGSTEAFF

V: TRBV9
J: TRBJ1-4
D: .
CDR3: CASSVGVDEKLFF

V: TRBV19
J: TRBJ2-6
D: TRBD1
CDR3: CASSPGWDRASGANVLTF

V: TRBV7-2
J: TRBJ1-2
D: .
CDR3: CASTLTRGEGYTF

V: TRBV7-2
J: TRBJ2-2
D: .
CDR3: CASSSLNTGELFF

V: TRBV10-3
J: TRBJ1-2
D: .
CDR3: CAISDAGQGYTF

V: TRBV12-3/TRBV12-4
J: TRBJ1-3
D: .
CDR3: CASSPGTGNTIYF